This T cell receptor (beta chain) is from a study of shared clonotypes between healthy human individuals. With 6 bases removed from V and 7 bases from J, the gap between germline ends came to 19 bases. Germline CDR1 reads SQVTM; CDR2 reads ANQGSEA. The CDR3 loop spans 14 amino acids. Produced via immunoSEQ multiplex PCR; TCRdb's table is partial and in-frame only. The sample yields nearly 2 million clones, approximately 94% seen once. CD45RO-negative cells were positively selected for CCR7, leaving out terminally differentiated effector memory CD45RA+ cells. The V and J genes are TRBV29-1 and TRBJ2-1, with D possibly being TRBD1 or TRBD2 (5 bases each). What was sequenced was naive CD8+ T cells sorted from blood. The sequence was obtained from a man between 18 and 29 years old in good health. CDR3 loop: CSVAGTPRWNEQFF. CDR3 in DNA: TGCAGCGTCGCCGGGACGCCGCGATGGAATGAGCAGTTCTTC.